Sequencing of this TCR beta chain was carried out in a study of shared clonotypes between healthy human individuals. Extraction of genomic DNA in unsorted samples used tens of millions of PBMCs. This CDR3 is built from 14 residues. With 7 bases removed from V and 4 bases from J, the gap between germline ends came to 16 bases. Germline V CDR1 and CDR2: MNHNS, SASEGT. Genomic DNA of each subset was evenly split across several immunoSEQ plates. Replicate PCRs run on unsorted PBMC used around 0.3 ug DNA, which was about 28,000 T cell genomes. In the original analysis: In the immunoSEQ data, sequences were junction-only and lacked quality scores, so filtering differed. Measured with immunoSEQ multiplex PCR; TCRdb has only the in-frame clones, and not every one. From that table come the V and J calls and clone size; the DNA was used to work out D and trimming. The sample holds 530,000 or so clones; about 79% are singletons and the top ten take roughly an eighth.

The sequenced material came from PBMCs. The TCR comes from a woman in her thirties or forties in good health. Some clones in this sample may be carry-over from other donors' samples. This sequence joins TRBV6-1 and TRBJ1-1; weak D call: TRBD1 (5 bases). The CDR3 here is CASKGLQVGTEAFF. In DNA form, the CDR3 reads TGTGCCAGCAAGGGGTTACAAGTGGGCACTGAAGCTTTCTTT.